Given below is one T cell receptor (beta chain) in context. The antigen remains undetermined. At collection, donors were nominally healthy, but unrecorded immune exposures were probable. These data originate in a study of cytomegalovirus exposure and HLA in healthy donors. The study, taken as a whole, reports: There were a few CMV-associated chains whose specificity for CMV antigens was confirmed in vitro. In an earlier analysis, about 87% or about 30%: the productive usage of most TCR beta V segments. An observed cluster of highly shared sequence variants was recorded as a likely sequencing artifact.

The CDR3 has 15 residues. CDR1 and CDR2 (germline): MNHEY, SVGAGI. Germline trimming cut 2 bases from V and 4 bases from J; bases unmatched to any gene: 4. In the PCR, 60 Vbeta and 13 Jbeta primers were used. The table came from immunoSEQ multiplex PCR; TCRdb's copy has only in-frame clones and leaves some out. The sample carries about 160,000 clones, roughly 88% recorded once. The sequencing sample was made of PBMCs. This TCR was sampled from a man over 45 in good health and CMV-seropositive. The chain combines TRBV6-5 with TRBJ1-5, with 8 bases identical to TRBD1. CDR3 residues: CASSYGRTGNQPQHF. CDR3 bases: TGTGCCAGCAGTTACGGGCGGACAGGGAATCAGCCCCAGCATTTT.